A few counts support the clone carrying this TCR beta chain. What it binds is not known. Each CDR3 protein is one row after TCRdb ran MiXCR on the 5' RACE reads. The sample holds roughly 750,000 distinct CDR3 sequences, 20% to 25% seen once. The source of the sample is a study of identical twins. CDR3 length: 14 amino acids. J was trimmed by 7 bases and V by 2 bases; bases with no gene match: 8. Germline CDR1 LGHDT, CDR2 YNNKEL (reference sequence). Study-wide results and caveats: Abundant beta clonotypes from cord blood had fewer insertions, unlike memory repertoires, which showed none. Out-of-frame TCR alpha sharing observed in monozygotic twins exceeded model estimates.

This sample was also put to use in a study of T cells expressing NK-cell markers. As that report states: NKG2C+ dominant clonotype frequencies in five to seven donors were roughly 1.0-7.0% of CD8+ T cells.

The gene calls are TRBV3-1 and TRBJ2-7, with 7 bases lining up with TRBD2. What was sequenced was PBMCs. The source is a woman under 30 in good health. CDR3 sequence: CASSQTGLVMEQYF. The CDR3 nucleotides read TGTGCCAGCAGCCAAACAGGACTAGTAATGGAGCAGTACTTC.